This T cell receptor (beta chain) was observed in a study of T cell changes during pregnancy in multiple sclerosis. This clone was detected only a few times. Method: immunoSEQ multiplex PCR; TCRdb's copy keeps in-frame clones and lacks some. The sample contains 50,000 or so clones, approximately 92% of which appear only once. Germline-derived CDR1 and CDR2 are SGHTA and FQGTGA. The CDR3 extends over 13 amino acids. V was cut by 5 bases and J by 6 bases, with 13 bases left in between. The sample in question was CD4+ T cells from peripheral blood mononuclear cells, obtained in the third trimester of pregnancy. The TCR was taken from a female donor with multiple sclerosis, enrolled in a pregnancy study. This rearrangement joins TRBV7-3 to TRBJ1-1; no clear D. The CDR3 sequence is CASSLVRGAEAFF. For the CDR3, the DNA is TGTGCCAGCAGCCTCGTGAGAGGTGCTGAAGCTTTCTTT.